This T cell receptor beta chain was captured by sequencing in a study of T-cell memory formation after mild COVID-19. Study-level results: Largely, contracting CD4+ clones fell within CM and EM, and contracting CD8+ clones within EMRA.

A single record per CDR3 protein comes from TCRdb applying MiXCR to the 5' RACE reads. The sample consists of some 320,000 distinct CDR3 sequences, 13% to 15% of them appearing once. V lost 3 bases to trimming and J lost 4 bases, with 12 bases between them. This CDR3 is built from 14 residues. In germline, CDR1 is SEHNR, CDR2 FQNEAQ (reference sequence). About this clonotype: The target antigen is unknown.

Sequencing used PBMCs or a T cell subset sorted from them (not recorded which). V is TRBV7-9 and J is TRBJ2-5; a weak D match, TRBD1 (6 bases). This clonotype originated in a man between 18 and 29 years old who had mild COVID-19 (a few samples of this study predate the infection). Cell type and time point are not known. CDR3 bases: TGTGCCAGCAGCTTTATCACAGGGATAGAGACCCAGTACTTC. Protein sequence: CASSFITGIETQYF.